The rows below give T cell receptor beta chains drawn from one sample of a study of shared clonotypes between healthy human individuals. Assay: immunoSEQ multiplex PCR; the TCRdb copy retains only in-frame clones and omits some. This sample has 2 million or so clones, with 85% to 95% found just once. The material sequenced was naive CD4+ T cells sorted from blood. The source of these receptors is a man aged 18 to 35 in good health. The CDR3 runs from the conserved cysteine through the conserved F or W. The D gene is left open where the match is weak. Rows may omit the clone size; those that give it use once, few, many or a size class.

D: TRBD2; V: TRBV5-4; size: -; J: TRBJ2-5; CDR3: CASSLVGREHQETQYF; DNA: TGTGCCAGCAGCTTGGTCGGGCGGGAGCATCAAGAGACCCAGTACTTC
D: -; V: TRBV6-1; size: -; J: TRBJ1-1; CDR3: CASIPGHTEAFF; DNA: TGTGCCAGCATCCCGGGACACACTGAAGCTTTCTTT
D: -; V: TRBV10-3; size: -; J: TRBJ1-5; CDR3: CAISESGEPQHF; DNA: TGTGCCATCAGTGAGTCGGGGGAGCCCCAGCATTTT
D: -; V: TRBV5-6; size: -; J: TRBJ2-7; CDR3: CASSLVNYEQYF; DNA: TGTGCCAGCAGCTTGGTGAACTACGAGCAGTACTTC
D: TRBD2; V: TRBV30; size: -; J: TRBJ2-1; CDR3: CAWSPTSGGAYNEQFF; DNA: TGTGCCTGGAGCCCGACTAGCGGGGGAGCCTACAATGAGCAGTTCTTC
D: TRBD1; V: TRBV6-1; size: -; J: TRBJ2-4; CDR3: CASRTGDAKNIQYF; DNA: TGTGCCAGCAGGACAGGGGACGCCAAAAACATTCAGTACTTC
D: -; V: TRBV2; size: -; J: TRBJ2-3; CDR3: CASSLSGLAGDTQYF; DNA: TGTGCCAGCAGTCTGTCAGGGCTAGCAGGAGATACGCAGTATTTT
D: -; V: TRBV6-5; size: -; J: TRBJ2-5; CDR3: CASSSPSGAETQYF; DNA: TGTGCCAGCAGTTCCCCGTCGGGAGCGGAGACCCAGTACTTC
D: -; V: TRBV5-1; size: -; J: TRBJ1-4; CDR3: CASSLAGTANEKLFF; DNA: TGCGCCAGCAGCTTGGCGGGGACGGCTAATGAAAAACTGTTTTTT
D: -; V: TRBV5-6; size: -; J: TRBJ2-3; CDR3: CASSSLARISTDTQYF; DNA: TGTGCCAGCAGCTCTCTAGCCCGTATCAGCACAGATACGCAGTATTTT
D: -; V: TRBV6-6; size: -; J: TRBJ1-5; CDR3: CASTLRDSFYHQPQHF; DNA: TGTGCCAGCACCCTCCGTGACAGCTTCTATCATCAGCCCCAGCATTTT
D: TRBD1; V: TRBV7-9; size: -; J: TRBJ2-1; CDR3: CASSPRDRRPYNEQFF; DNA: TGTGCCAGCAGCCCTCGGGACAGGCGACCCTACAATGAGCAGTTCTTC
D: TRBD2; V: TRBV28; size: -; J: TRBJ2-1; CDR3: CASSPPTIAGNYEQFF; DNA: TGTGCCAGCAGCCCCCCAACGATAGCGGGGAATTATGAGCAGTTCTTC
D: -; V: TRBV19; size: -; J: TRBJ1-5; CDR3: CASRWEGINQPQHF; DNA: TGTGCCAGTAGATGGGAGGGGATCAATCAGCCCCAGCATTTT
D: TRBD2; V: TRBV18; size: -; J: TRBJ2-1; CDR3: CASSLAGGPENEQFF; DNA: TGTGCCAGCTCGCTAGCGGGAGGGCCGGAGAATGAGCAGTTCTTC
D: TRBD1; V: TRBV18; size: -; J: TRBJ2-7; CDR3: CASSPPSGQGFYEQYF; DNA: TGTGCCAGCTCACCACCCTCGGGACAGGGATTCTACGAGCAGTACTTC
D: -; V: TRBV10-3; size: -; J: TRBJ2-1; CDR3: CATGLTYNEQFF; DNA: TGTGCCACGGGACTCACCTACAATGAGCAGTTCTTC
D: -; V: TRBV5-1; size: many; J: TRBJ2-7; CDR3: CASSLGDGYEQYF; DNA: TGCGCCAGCAGCTTGGGGGACGGCTACGAGCAGTACTTC
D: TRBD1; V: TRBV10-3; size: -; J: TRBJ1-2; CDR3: CAISGGTGGESGYGYTF; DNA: TGTGCCATCAGTGGTGGGACAGGGGGCGAAAGTGGCTATGGCTACACCTTC
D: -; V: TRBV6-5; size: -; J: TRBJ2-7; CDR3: CASRLAISYEQYF; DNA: TGTGCCAGCAGACTAGCAATCTCCTACGAGCAGTACTTC
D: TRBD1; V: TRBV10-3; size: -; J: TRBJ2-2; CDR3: CAISPLGTGGYGELFF; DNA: TGTGCCATCAGTCCTCTCGGGACAGGGGGCTACGGGGAGCTGTTTTTT
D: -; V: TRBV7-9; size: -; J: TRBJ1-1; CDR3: CASSLGTPGTEAFF; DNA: TGTGCCAGCAGCTTAGGGACACCGGGAACTGAAGCTTTCTTT
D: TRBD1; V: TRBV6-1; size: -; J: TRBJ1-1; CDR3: CASSSAGTGFTEAFF; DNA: TGTGCCAGCAGTTCAGCCGGGACAGGGTTCACTGAAGCTTTCTTT
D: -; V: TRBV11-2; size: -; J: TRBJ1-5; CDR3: CASSLEGLSNQPQHF; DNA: TGTGCCAGCAGCTTGGAGGGACTTAGCAATCAGCCCCAGCATTTT
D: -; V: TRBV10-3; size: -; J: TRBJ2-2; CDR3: CAISESDYTGELFF; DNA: TGTGCCATCAGTGAGTCGGATTATACCGGGGAGCTGTTTTTT
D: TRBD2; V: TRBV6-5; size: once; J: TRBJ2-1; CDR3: CASRSSGYNEQFF; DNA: TGTGCCAGCAGGTCTAGCGGTTACAATGAGCAGTTCTTC
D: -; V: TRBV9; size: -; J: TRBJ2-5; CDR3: CASSVGDSLAQYF; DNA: TGTGCCAGCAGCGTAGGTGACTCCCTCGCCCAGTACTTC
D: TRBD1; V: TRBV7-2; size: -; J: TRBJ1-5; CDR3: CASSLDRGSNQPQHF; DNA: TGTGCCAGCAGCTTAGACAGGGGTAGCAATCAGCCCCAGCATTTT
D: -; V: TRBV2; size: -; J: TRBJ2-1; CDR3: CATRDFLQYNEQFF; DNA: TGTGCCACCCGGGACTTCTTGCAATACAATGAGCAGTTCTTC
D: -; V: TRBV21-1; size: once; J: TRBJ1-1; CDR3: CARLGGNTEAFF; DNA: TGTGCCCGCCTAGGAGGGAACACTGAAGCTTTCTTT
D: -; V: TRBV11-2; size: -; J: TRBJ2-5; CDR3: CASRVGGGNQETQYF; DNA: TGTGCCAGCAGGGTCGGAGGAGGGAACCAAGAGACCCAGTACTTC
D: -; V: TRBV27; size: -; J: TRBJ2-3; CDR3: CASSLLGVGDTQYF; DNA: TGTGCCAGCAGTTTACTGGGAGTTGGAGATACGCAGTATTTT
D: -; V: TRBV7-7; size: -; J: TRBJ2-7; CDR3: CASSRSSTGRYEQYF; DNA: TGTGCTAGCAGCCGTTCCTCCACAGGGAGATACGAGCAGTACTTC
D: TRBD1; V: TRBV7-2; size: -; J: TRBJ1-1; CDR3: CASSLYPTGMNTEAFF; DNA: TGTGCCAGCAGCTTATACCCGACAGGGATGAACACTGAAGCTTTCTTT
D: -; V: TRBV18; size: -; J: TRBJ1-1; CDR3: CASSPPEGGSTEAFF; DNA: TGTGCCAGCTCACCACCGGAGGGAGGAAGCACTGAAGCTTTCTTT
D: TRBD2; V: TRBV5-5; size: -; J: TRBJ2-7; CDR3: CASRTGGGYYEQYF; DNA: TGTGCCAGCAGGACCGGGGGAGGGTACTACGAGCAGTACTTC
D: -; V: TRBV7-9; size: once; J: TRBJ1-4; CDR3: CASSLITTNEKLFF; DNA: TGTGCCAGCAGCTTAATCACAACTAATGAAAAACTGTTTTTT
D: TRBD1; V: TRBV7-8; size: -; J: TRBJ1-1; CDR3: CASSLAGQGADSEAFF; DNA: TGTGCCAGCAGCTTAGCGGGACAGGGGGCCGACTCTGAAGCTTTCTTT
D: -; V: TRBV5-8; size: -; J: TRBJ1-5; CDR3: CASSMVPDSLPYSNQPQHF; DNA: TGTGCCAGCAGCATGGTGCCTGACAGCCTGCCTTATAGCAATCAGCCCCAGCATTTT
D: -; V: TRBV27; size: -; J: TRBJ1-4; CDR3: CASSWGSNEKLFF; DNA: TGTGCCAGCAGTTGGGGTAGTAATGAAAAACTGTTTTTT
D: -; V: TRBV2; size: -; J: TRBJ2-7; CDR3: CASSSYEQYF; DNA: TGTGCCAGCAGTTCGTACGAGCAGTACTTC
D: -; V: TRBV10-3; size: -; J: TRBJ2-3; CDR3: CATGKGNYADTQYF; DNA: TGTGCCACCGGGAAAGGAAATTATGCGGATACGCAGTATTTT
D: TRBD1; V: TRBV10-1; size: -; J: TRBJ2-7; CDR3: CASGQGAYEQYF; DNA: TGCGCCAGTGGACAGGGCGCCTACGAGCAGTACTTC
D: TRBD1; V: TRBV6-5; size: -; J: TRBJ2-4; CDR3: CASRGQGGAKNIQYF; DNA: TGTGCCAGCAGGGGACAGGGGGGAGCCAAAAACATTCAGTACTTC
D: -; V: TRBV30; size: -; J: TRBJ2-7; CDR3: CAWSIPGTETYEQYF; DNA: TGTGCCTGGAGTATTCCGGGTACGGAGACCTACGAGCAGTACTTC
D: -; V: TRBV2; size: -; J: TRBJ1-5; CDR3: CASSGQEPYSNQPQHF; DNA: TGTGCCAGCAGTGGGCAGGAGCCTTATAGCAATCAGCCCCAGCATTTT
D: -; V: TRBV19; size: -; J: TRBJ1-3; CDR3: CASSYSSGGNTIYF; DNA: TGTGCCAGTAGTTACTCCTCCGGGGGTAACACCATATATTTT
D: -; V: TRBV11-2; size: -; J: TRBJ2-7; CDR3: CASSLAAGSSYEQYF; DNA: TGTGCCAGCAGCTTAGCGGCGGGAAGCTCCTACGAGCAGTACTTC
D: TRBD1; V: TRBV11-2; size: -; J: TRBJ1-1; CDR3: CASSPSGQINTEAFF; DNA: TGTGCCAGCAGCCCCTCGGGACAGATTAACACTGAAGCTTTCTTT
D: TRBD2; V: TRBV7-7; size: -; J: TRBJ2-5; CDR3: CASSGEVEETQYF; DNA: TGTGCTAGCAGCGGGGAGGTGGAAGAGACCCAGTACTTC